The 29 T cell receptor beta chains below all came from one sample that was sequenced in a study of blood T cell repertoires in COVID-19 (dated by TCRdb to the early 2020s). Library preparation used the immunoSEQ multiplex PCR assay. The source is immuneACCESS, and TCRdb retained only in-frame sequences with V and J called. Part of the clones is not carried over; for the studies checked, unresolved V genes explain less than half of this, and the remainder is unexplained. In all, the sample holds 200,000 to 250,000 clones, and about 83% of those were seen once. The ten largest account for around 7% of the sample. The sequencing input was peripheral blood. Every receptor here comes from a woman between 50 and 59 years old with acute or convalescent COVID-19.

This clone was observed a single time. The chain uses TRBV3-1 (or the pseudogene TRBV3-2) and TRBJ1-2; D not certain. Trimming took off 0 bases at V and 0 bases at J, with 11 bases between the two ends. The CDR3 runs 16 residues. The germline CDR1 and CDR2 sequences are LGHDT and YNNKEL (reference sequence). CDR3 residues: CASSQDLRHANYGYTF. DNA for the CDR3: TGTGCCAGCAGCCAAGATCTTAGACACGCTAACTATGGCTACACCTTC.

This chain joins TRBV5-5 and TRBJ1-1; D uncertain. V was trimmed by 6 bases and J by 1 base, leaving 13 bases between them. The CDR3 is 14 residues long. The germline CDR1 and CDR2 sequences are SGHKS and YYEKEE (reference sequence). DNA for the CDR3: TGTGCCAGCAACCCGGTCCGGGAGAACACTGAAGCTTTCTTT. Translation: CASNPVRENTEAFF.

The V and J genes are TRBV7-3 and TRBJ2-7; 10 nucleotides align to TRBD1. V trimming: 2 bases; J trimming: 5 bases; junction bases outside the gene matches: 0. This CDR3 comprises 13 residues. CDR1 SGHTA and CDR2 FQGTGA come from the germline V gene. The CDR3 sequence is CASSLGTGDEQYF. The CDR3 nucleotides read TGTGCCAGCAGCTTAGGGACAGGGGACGAGCAGTACTTC.

The CDR3 DNA is TGTGCCACCAGTGATTTGCGACGGAGGATCTCTAGCGGGGGTTCTAGCACAGATACGCAGTATTTT. Its protein product is CATSDLRRRISSGGSSTDTQYF. The chain employs TRBV24-1 and TRBJ2-3; 10 bases fit TRBD2. With 0 bases clipped from V and 0 bases from J, the junction kept 17 bases outside the gene matches. This CDR3 has 22 amino acids. CDR1 and CDR2 from the germline V gene are KGHDR and SFDVKD.

This chain joins TRBV19 and TRBJ1-4; D is perhaps TRBD1 (6 bases). The CDR3 runs 16 residues. V lost 9 bases to trimming and J lost 3 bases, with 20 bases between them. CDR1 and CDR2 from the germline V gene are LNHDA and SQIVND (reference sequence). The CDR3 reads CASNDPREGANEKLFF. CDR3 sequence (DNA): TGTGCCAGCAACGATCCGAGAGAGGGGGCTAATGAAAAACTGTTTTTT.

J is TRBJ2-7 and V is TRBV3-1 (or the pseudogene TRBV3-2); a possible D gene is TRBD2 (5 bases). V was shortened by 3 bases and J by 0 bases, with 6 bases between the two germline ends. CDR1 and CDR2 (germline): LGHDT, YNNKEL (reference sequence). CDR3 size: 13 residues. CDR3 residues: CASSQTTSYEQYF. CDR3 coding DNA: TGTGCCAGCAGCCAGACTACCTCCTACGAGCAGTACTTC.

The DNA of the CDR3 is TGCAGTGCTAGTTTTCCCGGACAGAGCTCCTACAATGAGCAGTTCTTC. Protein product: CSASFPGQSSYNEQFF. The chain has TRBV20-1 and TRBJ2-1, with D perhaps matching TRBD1 (6 bases). The CDR3 loop spans 16 amino acids. Germline V gene sequence: CDR1 DFQATT, CDR2 SNEGSKA (reference sequence). V was clipped by 3 bases and J by 0 bases, with 15 bases between them.

CDR3 region: CASSFIWDKNTEAFF. Here the CDR3 DNA reads TGTGCCAGCAGCTTTATTTGGGACAAGAACACTGAAGCTTTCTTT. V is TRBV7-9 and J is TRBJ1-1, with D tentatively TRBD1 (6 bases). This CDR3 region has 15 residues. Germline assignment: CDR1 SEHNR and CDR2 FQNEAQ (reference sequence). V dropped 3 bases and J dropped 1 base, with 12 bases sitting between them.

This clone was observed a few times. The chain has TRBV15 and TRBJ1-2; 9 bases agree with TRBD1. The CDR3 length is 14 residues. Germline V gives CDR1 LNHNV, CDR2 YYDKDF (reference sequence). V gave up 7 bases and J gave up 7 bases; unmatched junction bases: 10. The CDR3 DNA follows: TGTGCCACCAATTTGGGACAGGGACAACGTGGCTACACCTTC. Translation gives CATNLGQGQRGYTF.

This rearrangement joins TRBV3-1 (or the pseudogene TRBV3-2) to TRBJ1-1, with D possibly being TRBD1 (6 bases). The CDR3 runs 13 residues. The V gene's germline CDR1 is LGHDT and CDR2 YNNKEL (reference sequence). V lost 5 bases, J lost 8 bases, and 15 bases lay in between. The CDR3 sequence is CASSKWGQSEAFF. The DNA for the CDR3 is TGTGCCAGCAGCAAATGGGGACAATCAGAAGCTTTCTTT.

J is TRBJ2-3 and V is TRBV10-1; 7 bases match TRBD1. The length of the CDR3 is 15 residues. The germline V gene encodes CDR1 WNHNN and CDR2 SYGVQD (reference sequence). J gave up 3 bases and V 3 bases, and 6 bases lay outside the gene matches. The CDR3 region is CASSDPSRGTDTQYF. The CDR3 nucleotides are TGCGCCAGCAGTGACCCTAGCAGGGGGACAGATACGCAGTATTTT.

V usage is TRBV11-2 and J usage is TRBJ1-2; D not resolved. Germline CDR1 reads SGHAT; CDR2 reads FQNNGV. V was cut by 2 bases and J by 6 bases, with 10 bases left in between. The CDR3 spans 13 residues. The CDR3 loop is CASSLRVMDGYTF. For the CDR3, the DNA is TGTGCCAGCAGCTTAAGAGTGATGGATGGCTACACCTTC.

This chain connects TRBV18 to TRBJ2-3; no firm D call. This CDR3 has 16 residues. Trimming stripped 0 bases from V and 0 bases from J, with 10 bases between. Germline loops: CDR1 KGHSH, CDR2 LQKENI. CDR3 amino acids: CASSPPVGTSTDTQYF. The CDR3 nucleotides are TGTGCCAGCTCACCACCGGTTGGTACTAGCACAGATACGCAGTATTTT.

The genes are TRBV6-5 and TRBJ1-2, with 8 bases matching TRBD1. V was pared by 4 bases and J by 6 bases, with 7 bases of the junction left unmatched. CDR1 and CDR2 from the germline V gene are MNHEY and SVGAGI. This CDR3 region has 14 residues. The CDR3 DNA reads TGTGCCAGCAGTTCTAGACAGGGGTTGCATGGCTACACCTTC. Protein product: CASSSRQGLHGYTF.

The rearrangement links TRBV7-3 to TRBJ1-5; TRBD1 might be the D (5 bases). CDR1 SGHTA and CDR2 FQGTGA come from the germline V gene. The CDR3 has 16 amino acids. V dropped 1 base and J dropped 7 bases, with 17 bases sitting between them. The CDR3 is CASSLKGRQGGQPQHF. CDR3 DNA sequence: TGTGCCAGCAGCTTAAAAGGTCGGCAGGGTGGGCAGCCCCAGCATTTT. The full variable domain, completed using reference TRBV7-3 and TRBJ1-5, is GAGVSQTPSNKVTEKGKYVELRCDPISGHTALYWYRQSLGQGPEFLIYFQGTGAADDSGLPNDRFFAVRPEGSVSTLKIQRTERGDSAVYLCASSLKGRQGGQPQHFGDGTRLSIL.

The CDR3 sequence is CASSPLSGEQFF. As DNA, the CDR3 is TGTGCCAGCTCACCACTGAGCGGTGAGCAGTTCTTC. The V and J genes are TRBV18 and TRBJ2-1, with a tentative D call TRBD2 (5 bases). The V end lost 1 base, the J end lost 9 bases, and 7 bases lay between the germline ends. The CDR3 is 12 residues long. Germline lookup yields CDR1 KGHSH and CDR2 LQKENI.

This chain uses TRBV18 with TRBJ1-1; D is possibly TRBD1 (5 bases). Germline lookup yields CDR1 KGHSH and CDR2 LQKENI. Trimming stripped 3 bases from V and 3 bases from J, with 17 bases between. The CDR3 length is 16 residues. The CDR3 spells CASSPPSWGPDTEAFF. In DNA form, the CDR3 reads TGTGCCAGCTCACCTCCGTCGTGGGGCCCCGACACTGAAGCTTTCTTT.

The chain's CDR3 is CASSFGRGPGYTF. CDR3 DNA sequence: TGTGCCAGCAGTTTCGGCAGGGGTCCTGGCTACACCTTC. The rearrangement uses TRBV28 and TRBJ1-2; D possibly corresponds to TRBD1 (6 bases). Germline CDR1 MDHEN, CDR2 SYDVKM. Trimming took 3 bases from V and 7 from J, leaving 12 bases between them. The CDR3 sequence is 13 residues long.

CDR3 sequence (DNA): TGTGCCAGCAGCTTATTAAGGGGGCAAACAGATACGCAGTATTTT. This encodes CASSLLRGQTDTQYF. The chain recombines TRBV7-2 with TRBJ2-3; 7 bases map to TRBD1. This CDR3 is 15 amino acids long. The germline V gene has CDR1 SGHTA and CDR2 FQGNSA. V shed 2 bases, J shed 3 bases, and the junction held 5 bases outside the gene matches.

The V call is TRBV27, the J call TRBJ1-6; a weak D match, TRBD1 (6 bases). Germline V gene sequence: CDR1 MNHEY, CDR2 SMNVEV (reference sequence). The CDR3 runs 14 residues. The V and J ends lost 6 bases and 8 bases respectively, with 14 bases between them. CDR3 DNA sequence: TGTGCCAGCAGCCCCGGGGCAGGGGATTCACCCCTCCACTTT. Residues: CASSPGAGDSPLHF.

The rearrangement uses TRBV6-2 or TRBV6-3 and TRBJ2-7; D is ambiguous. Germline CDR1 and CDR2: MNHEY and SVGEGT. The V end was cut by 5 bases, the J end by 1 base, with 9 bases between. The CDR3 extends over 13 amino acids. DNA of the CDR3: TGTGCCAGCAGTATCCAGACTTCCTACGAGCAGTACTTC. Residues: CASSIQTSYEQYF.

This clone was seen a single time. The CDR3 loop reads CASSLATGLAYQETQYF. The CDR3 bases are TGTGCCAGCAGCTTGGCTACGGGACTGGCGTACCAAGAGACCCAGTACTTC. The chain employs TRBV5-4 and TRBJ2-5, with D perhaps TRBD2 (6 bases). V dropped 0 bases and J dropped 0 bases, with 15 bases sitting between them. Germline V gives CDR1 SGHNT, CDR2 YYREEE (reference sequence). The CDR3 is 17 amino acids.

This chain's CDR3 is CASSPPGTGVYEQFF. DNA of the CDR3: TGTGCCAGCAGTCCACCGGGGACAGGGGTCTATGAGCAGTTCTTC. The gene calls are TRBV28 and TRBJ2-1, with 10 positions matching TRBD1. J was trimmed by 8 bases and V by 5 bases; bases with no gene match: 9. Germline CDR1 is MDHEN and CDR2 is SYDVKM. The length of the CDR3 is 15 residues. Combining the CDR3 with reference TRBV28 and TRBJ2-1 gives the whole variable domain DVKVTQSSRYLVKRTGEKVFLECVQDMDHENMFWYRQDPGLGLRLIYFSYDVKMKEKGDIPEGYSVSREKKERFSLILESASTNQTSMYLCASSPPGTGVYEQFFGPGTRLTVL.

This sequence joins TRBV19 and TRBJ2-1, with TRBD2 identical over 8 bases. CDR1 and CDR2 from the germline V gene are LNHDA and SQIVND (reference sequence). V lost 6 bases to trimming and J lost 6 bases; unmatched junction nucleotides: 7. CDR3 size: 14 residues. The chain's CDR3 is CASRNTGGPNEQFF. The CDR3 nucleotides are TGTGCCAGTAGAAACACGGGAGGGCCCAATGAGCAGTTCTTC.

The chain carries TRBV11-2 and TRBJ2-1; D gene ambiguous. CDR1 and CDR2 (germline): SGHAT, FQNNGV. The CDR3 has 13 residues. V was shortened by 1 base and J by 5 bases, with 6 bases between the two germline ends. CDR3 residues: CASSLGLDNEQFF. CDR3 sequence (DNA): TGTGCCAGCAGCTTAGGGCTGGACAATGAGCAGTTCTTC. The variable domain in full, with the rest retrieved from reference TRBV11-2 and TRBJ2-1, is EAGVAQSPRYKIIEKRQSVAFWCNPISGHATLYWYQQILGQGPKLLIQFQNNGVVDDSQLPKDRFSAERLKGVDSTLKIQPAKLEDSAVYLCASSLGLDNEQFFGPGTRLTVL.

This chain links TRBV3-1 (or the pseudogene TRBV3-2) with TRBJ2-5; no definite D call. The ends were cut back, 2 bases at V and 3 bases at J, with 10 bases in the middle. Germline CDR1 is LGHDT and CDR2 is YNNKEL (reference sequence). The CDR3 is made up of 14 amino acids. CDR3: CASSQYYTEETQYF. CDR3 bases: TGTGCCAGCAGCCAATATTATACAGAAGAGACCCAGTACTTC.

V is TRBV7-2 and J is TRBJ2-1; TRBD2 is a possible D gene (5 bases). The V gene lost 5 bases and the J gene lost 5 bases, with 10 bases spanning the gap. This CDR3 has 13 amino acids. Looked up from germline, CDR1 is SGHTA and CDR2 is FQGNSA. CDR3 sequence (DNA): TGTGCCAGCAGCCCCGGACTCAACAATGAGCAGTTCTTC. Translation gives CASSPGLNNEQFF.

This rearrangement joins TRBV5-6 to TRBJ2-5, with D uncertain. The ends were cut back, 4 bases at V and 1 base at J, with 14 bases in the middle. The CDR3 is 15 residues long. Germline-derived CDR1 and CDR2 are SGHDT and YYEEEE. The CDR3 DNA sequence: TGTGCCAGCAGCAACAGACAAGCCCGCCAAGAGACCCAGTACTTC. Encoded protein: CASSNRQARQETQYF.

The chain links TRBV6-1 to TRBJ1-5, with D uncertain. CDR1 and CDR2 (germline): MNHNS, SASEGT. The V end lost 2 bases, the J end lost 1 base, and 15 bases lay between the germline ends. The CDR3 extends over 17 amino acids. In DNA, the CDR3 is TGTGCCAGCAGTGAACTTATAATGGGAGGCAGCAATCAGCCCCAGCATTTT. As protein: CASSELIMGGSNQPQHF.